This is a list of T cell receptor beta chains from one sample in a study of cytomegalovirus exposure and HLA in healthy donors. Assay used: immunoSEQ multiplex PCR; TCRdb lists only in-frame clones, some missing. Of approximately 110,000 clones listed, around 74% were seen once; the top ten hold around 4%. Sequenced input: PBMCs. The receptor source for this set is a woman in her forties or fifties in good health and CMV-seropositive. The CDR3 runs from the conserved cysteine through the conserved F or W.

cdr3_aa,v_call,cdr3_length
CASEMVAHEQYF,TRBV2,12
CASSGQAQETQYF,TRBV7-2,13
CASSLEQGQWYGYTF,TRBV28,15
CASSSGTRRDETQYF,TRBV11-2,15
CASSSGFFSGNTIYF,TRBV6-1,15
CASSYSSNSYEQYF,TRBV6-6,14
CASSDSRGMWQPQHF,TRBV6-6,15
CASSLSSQETQYF,TRBV5-1,13
CASSPQEGGYTF,TRBV19,12
CASSFRGRGGEQYF,TRBV7-9,14
CASSLGAVGGGIQETQYF,TRBV5-1,18
CASSPSQTVPYSPLHF,TRBV18,16
CASSLGSDRQHF,TRBV5-6,12
CASSRGVLAGGTDTQYF,TRBV5-1,17
CASSLQGSEETQYF,TRBV5-4,14
CASGYGGARETQYF,TRBV2,14
CAWSVQGSGQGLRGNTIYF,TRBV30,19
CASSPSYTF,TRBV10-1,9